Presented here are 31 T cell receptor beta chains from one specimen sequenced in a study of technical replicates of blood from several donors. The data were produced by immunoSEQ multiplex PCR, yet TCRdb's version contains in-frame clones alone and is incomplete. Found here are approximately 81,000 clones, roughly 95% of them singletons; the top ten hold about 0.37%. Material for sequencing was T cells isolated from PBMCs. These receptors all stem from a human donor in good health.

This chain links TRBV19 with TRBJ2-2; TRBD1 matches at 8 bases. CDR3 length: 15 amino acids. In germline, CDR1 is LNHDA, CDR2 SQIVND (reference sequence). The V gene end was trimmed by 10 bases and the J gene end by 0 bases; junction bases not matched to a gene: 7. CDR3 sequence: CAIRTGPANTGELFF. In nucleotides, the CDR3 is TGTGCCATTAGGACAGGGCCAGCGAACACCGGGGAGCTGTTTTTT.

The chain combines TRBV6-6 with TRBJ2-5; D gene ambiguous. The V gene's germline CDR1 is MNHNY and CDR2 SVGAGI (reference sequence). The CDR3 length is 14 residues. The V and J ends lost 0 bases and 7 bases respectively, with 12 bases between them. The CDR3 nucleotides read TGTGCCAGCAGTTACTCTGGCAGCCGAGGGACCCAGTACTTC. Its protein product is CASSYSGSRGTQYF.

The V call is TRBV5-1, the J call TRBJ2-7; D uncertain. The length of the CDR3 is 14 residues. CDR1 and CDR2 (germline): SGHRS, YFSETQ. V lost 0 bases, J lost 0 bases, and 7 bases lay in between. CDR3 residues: CASSLGTSSYEQYF. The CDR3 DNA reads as TGCGCCAGCAGCTTGGGCACAAGCTCCTACGAGCAGTACTTC. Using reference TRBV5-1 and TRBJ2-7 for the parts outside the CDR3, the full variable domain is KAGVTQTPRYLIKTRGQQVTLSCSPISGHRSVSWYQQTPGQGLQFLFEYFSETQRNKGNFPGRFSGRQFSNSRSEMNVSTLELGDSALYLCASSLGTSSYEQYFGPGTRLTVT.

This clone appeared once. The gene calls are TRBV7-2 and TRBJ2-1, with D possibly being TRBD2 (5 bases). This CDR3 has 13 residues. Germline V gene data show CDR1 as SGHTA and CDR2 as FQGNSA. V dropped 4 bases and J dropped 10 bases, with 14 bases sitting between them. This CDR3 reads CASSWDRGAEQFF. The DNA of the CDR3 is TGTGCCAGCAGCTGGGATCGGGGAGCGGAGCAGTTCTTC.

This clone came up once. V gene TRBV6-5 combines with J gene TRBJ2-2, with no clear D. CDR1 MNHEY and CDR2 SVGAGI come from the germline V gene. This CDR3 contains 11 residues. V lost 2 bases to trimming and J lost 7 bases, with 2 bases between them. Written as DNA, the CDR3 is TGTGCCAGCAGTTACCTCGGGGAGCTGTTTTTT. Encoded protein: CASSYLGELFF.

CDR3 in DNA: TGTGCCAGCAGCGTAGCATTCGCGGGGGAGGTTACAGATACGCAGTATTTT. This translates into CASSVAFAGEVTDTQYF. This rearrangement joins TRBV9 to TRBJ2-3; TRBD2 matches at 7 bases. Germline V gene lookup returns CDR1 SGDLS and CDR2 YYNGEE. This CDR3 comprises 17 residues. The trim removed 0 bases at V and 3 bases at J, leaving 10 bases unmatched. Variable domain in full (rest from reference TRBV9 and TRBJ2-3): DSGVTQTPKHLITATGQRVTLRCSPRSGDLSVYWYQQSLDQGLQFLIQYYNGEERAKGNILERFSAQQFPDLHSELNLSSLELGDSALYFCASSVAFAGEVTDTQYFGPGTRLTVL.

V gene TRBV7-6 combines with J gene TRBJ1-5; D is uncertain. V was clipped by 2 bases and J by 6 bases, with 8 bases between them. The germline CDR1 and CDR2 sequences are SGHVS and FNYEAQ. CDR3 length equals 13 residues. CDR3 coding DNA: TGTGCCAGCAGCTTAAACAGATTTCAGCCCCAGCATTTT. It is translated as CASSLNRFQPQHF.

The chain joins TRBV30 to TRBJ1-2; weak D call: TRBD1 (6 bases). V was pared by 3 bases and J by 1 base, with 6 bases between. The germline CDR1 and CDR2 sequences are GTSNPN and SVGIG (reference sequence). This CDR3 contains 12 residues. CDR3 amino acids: CAWRQGNYGYTF. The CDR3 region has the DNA TGTGCCTGGAGACAGGGTAACTATGGCTACACCTTC.

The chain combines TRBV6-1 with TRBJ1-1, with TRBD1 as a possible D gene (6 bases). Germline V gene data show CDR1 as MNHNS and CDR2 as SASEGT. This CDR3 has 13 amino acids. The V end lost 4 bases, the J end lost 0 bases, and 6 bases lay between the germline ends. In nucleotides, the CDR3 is TGTGCCAGCAGTGGACAGGTGAACACTGAAGCTTTCTTT. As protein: CASSGQVNTEAFF.

CDR3 loop: CASSLKEREIPDTQYF. DNA for the CDR3: TGCGCCAGCAGCTTGAAAGAGCGGGAGATACCAGATACGCAGTATTTT. The chain is built from TRBV5-1 and TRBJ2-3; 8 bases match TRBD2. V was clipped by 1 base and J by 4 bases; unmatched bases: 8. The CDR3 consists of 16 residues. The germline gives CDR1 SGHRS, CDR2 YFSETQ.

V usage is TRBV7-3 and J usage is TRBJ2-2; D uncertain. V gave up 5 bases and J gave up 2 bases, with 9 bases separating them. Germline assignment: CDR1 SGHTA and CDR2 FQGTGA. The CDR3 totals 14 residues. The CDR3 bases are TGTGCCAGCAGCCATACAGATAACACCGGGGAGCTGTTTTTT. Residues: CASSHTDNTGELFF. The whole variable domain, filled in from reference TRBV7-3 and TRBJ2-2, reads GAGVSQTPSNKVTEKGKYVELRCDPISGHTALYWYRQSLGQGPEFLIYFQGTGAADDSGLPNDRFFAVRPEGSVSTLKIQRTERGDSAVYLCASSHTDNTGELFFGEGSRLTVL.

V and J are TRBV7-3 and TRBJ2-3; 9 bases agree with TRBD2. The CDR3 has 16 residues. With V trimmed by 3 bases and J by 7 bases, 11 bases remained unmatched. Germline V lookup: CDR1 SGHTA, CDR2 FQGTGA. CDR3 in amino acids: CASSLGISGSTNTQYF. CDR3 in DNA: TGTGCCAGCAGCTTGGGGATTAGCGGGAGTACGAATACGCAGTATTTT.

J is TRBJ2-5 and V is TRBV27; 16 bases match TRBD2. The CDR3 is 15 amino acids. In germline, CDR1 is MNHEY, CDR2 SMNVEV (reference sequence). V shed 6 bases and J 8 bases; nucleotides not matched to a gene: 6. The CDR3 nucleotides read TGTGCCAGCAGGGGGGGACTAGCGGGAGGGGCTACCCAGTACTTC. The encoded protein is CASRGGLAGGATQYF.

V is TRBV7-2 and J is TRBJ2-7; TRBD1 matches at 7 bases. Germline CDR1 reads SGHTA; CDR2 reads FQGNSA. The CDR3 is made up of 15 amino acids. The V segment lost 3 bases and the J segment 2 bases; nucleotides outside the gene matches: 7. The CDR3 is CASSFRDRKTYEQYF. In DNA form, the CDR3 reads TGTGCCAGCAGCTTTCGGGACAGAAAAACCTACGAGCAGTACTTC. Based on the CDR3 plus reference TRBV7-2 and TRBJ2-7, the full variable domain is GAGVSQSPSNKVTEKGKDVELRCDPISGHTALYWYRQSLGQGLEFLIYFQGNSAPDKSGLPSDRFSAERTGGSVSTLTIQRTQQEDSAVYLCASSFRDRKTYEQYFGPGTRLTVT.

The CDR3 DNA follows: TGTGCCAGCAGCTCAAGGGAGCAGGGGGCCACTGAAGCTTTCTTT. Protein: CASSSREQGATEAFF. The genes are TRBV13 and TRBJ1-1; TRBD1 matches 8 bases. Germline trimming cut 4 bases from V and 4 bases from J; bases unmatched to any gene: 8. Germline CDR1 PRHDT, CDR2 FYEKMQ (reference sequence). The CDR3 is made up of 15 amino acids.

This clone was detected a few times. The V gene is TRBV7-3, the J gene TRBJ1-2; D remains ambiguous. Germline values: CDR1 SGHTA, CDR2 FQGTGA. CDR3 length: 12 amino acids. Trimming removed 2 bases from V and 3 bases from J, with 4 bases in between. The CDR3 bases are TGTGCCAGCAGCTTACAGGACTATGGCTACACCTTC. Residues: CASSLQDYGYTF.

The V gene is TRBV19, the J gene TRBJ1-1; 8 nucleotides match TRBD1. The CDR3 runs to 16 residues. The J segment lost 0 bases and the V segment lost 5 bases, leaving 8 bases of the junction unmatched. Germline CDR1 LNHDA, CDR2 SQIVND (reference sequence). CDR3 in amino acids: CASSAQGAVLNTEAFF. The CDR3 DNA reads TGTGCCAGTAGTGCTCAGGGGGCCGTTCTGAACACTGAAGCTTTCTTT.

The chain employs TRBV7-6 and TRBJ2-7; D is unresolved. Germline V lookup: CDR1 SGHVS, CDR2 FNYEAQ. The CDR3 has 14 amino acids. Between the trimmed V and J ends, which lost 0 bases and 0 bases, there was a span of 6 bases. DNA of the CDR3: TGTGCCAGCAGCTTAGCGCCAGGCTCCTACGAGCAGTACTTC. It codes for CASSLAPGSYEQYF.

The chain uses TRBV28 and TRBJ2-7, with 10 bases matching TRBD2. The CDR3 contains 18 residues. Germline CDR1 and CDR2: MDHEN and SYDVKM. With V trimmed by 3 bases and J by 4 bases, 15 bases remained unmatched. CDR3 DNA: TGTGCCAGCAGTTTTCCGGGACAGACTAGCGGGTGGCATTACGAGCAGTACTTC. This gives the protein CASSFPGQTSGWHYEQYF.

The CDR3 loop is CASSQVFQGPINEQFF. In nucleotides, the CDR3 is TGCGCCAGCAGCCAAGTTTTTCAGGGGCCGATCAATGAGCAGTTCTTC. The chain joins TRBV4-3 to TRBJ2-1; TRBD1 might be the D (6 bases). Trimming removed 1 base at V and 6 bases at J, with 16 bases between. The CDR3 sequence is 16 residues long. The germline gives CDR1 LGHNA, CDR2 YSLEER.

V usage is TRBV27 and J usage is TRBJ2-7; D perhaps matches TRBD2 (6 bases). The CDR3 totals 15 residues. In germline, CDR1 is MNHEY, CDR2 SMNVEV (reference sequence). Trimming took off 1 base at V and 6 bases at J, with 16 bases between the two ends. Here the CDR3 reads CASSLLTPTSSEQYF. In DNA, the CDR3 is TGTGCCAGCAGTTTATTGACCCCCACTAGCTCCGAGCAGTACTTC.

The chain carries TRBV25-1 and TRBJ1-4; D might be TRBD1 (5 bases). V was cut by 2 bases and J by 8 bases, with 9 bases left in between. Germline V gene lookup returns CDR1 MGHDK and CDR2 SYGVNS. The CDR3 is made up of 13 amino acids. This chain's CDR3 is CASSEGGGEKLFF. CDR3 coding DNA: TGTGCCAGCAGTGAAGGGGGAGGAGAAAAACTGTTTTTT.

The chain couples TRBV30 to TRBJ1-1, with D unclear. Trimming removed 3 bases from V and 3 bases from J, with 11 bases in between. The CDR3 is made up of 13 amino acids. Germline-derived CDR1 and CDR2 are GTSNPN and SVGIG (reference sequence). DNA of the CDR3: TGTGCCTGGAGGCAGGATGGCTACACTGAAGCTTTCTTT. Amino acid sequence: CAWRQDGYTEAFF.

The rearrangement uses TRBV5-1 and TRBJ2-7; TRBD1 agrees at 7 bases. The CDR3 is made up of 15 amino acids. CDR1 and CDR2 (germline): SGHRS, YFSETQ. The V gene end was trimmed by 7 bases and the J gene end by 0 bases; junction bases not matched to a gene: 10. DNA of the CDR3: TGCGCCAGCGCCTATTCGAGGGACAGCTCCTACGAGCAGTACTTC. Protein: CASAYSRDSSYEQYF.

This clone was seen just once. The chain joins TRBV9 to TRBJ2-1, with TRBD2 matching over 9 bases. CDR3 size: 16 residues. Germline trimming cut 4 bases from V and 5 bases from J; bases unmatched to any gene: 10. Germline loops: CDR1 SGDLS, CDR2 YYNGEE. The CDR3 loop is CASSLGTSHRNNEQFF. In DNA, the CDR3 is TGTGCCAGCAGCCTAGGGACTAGCCACCGAAACAATGAGCAGTTCTTC.

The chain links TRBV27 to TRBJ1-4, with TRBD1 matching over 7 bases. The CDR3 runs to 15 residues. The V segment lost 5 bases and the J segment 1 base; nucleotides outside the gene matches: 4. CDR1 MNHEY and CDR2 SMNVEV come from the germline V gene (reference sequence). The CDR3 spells CASSIYRGTNEKLFF. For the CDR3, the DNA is TGTGCCAGCAGTATTTACAGGGGAACTAATGAAAAACTGTTTTTT.

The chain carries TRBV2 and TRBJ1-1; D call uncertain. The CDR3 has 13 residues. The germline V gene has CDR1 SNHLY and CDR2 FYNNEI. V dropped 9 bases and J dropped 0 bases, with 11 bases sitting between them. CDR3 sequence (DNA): TGTGCCAGGAGGCCGGGTTTGAACACTGAAGCTTTCTTT. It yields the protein CARRPGLNTEAFF.

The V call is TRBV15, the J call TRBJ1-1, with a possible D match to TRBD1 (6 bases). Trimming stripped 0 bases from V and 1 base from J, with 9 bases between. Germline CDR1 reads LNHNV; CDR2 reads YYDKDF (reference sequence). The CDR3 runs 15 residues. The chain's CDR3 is CATSRDTDRNTEAFF. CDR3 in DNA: TGTGCCACCAGCAGAGATACGGACAGGAACACTGAAGCTTTCTTT.

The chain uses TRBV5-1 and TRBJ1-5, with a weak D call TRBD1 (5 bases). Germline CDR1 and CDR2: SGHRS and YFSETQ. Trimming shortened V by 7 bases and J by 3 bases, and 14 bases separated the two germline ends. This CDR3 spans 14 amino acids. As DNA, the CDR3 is TGCGCCAGCTCGCTTGGGACTGACAATCAGCCCCAGCATTTT. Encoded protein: CASSLGTDNQPQHF.

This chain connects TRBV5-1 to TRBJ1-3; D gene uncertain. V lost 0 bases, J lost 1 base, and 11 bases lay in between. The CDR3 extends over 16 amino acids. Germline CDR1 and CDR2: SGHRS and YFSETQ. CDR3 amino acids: CASSLVGEGSGNTIYF. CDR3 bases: TGCGCCAGCAGCTTGGTTGGGGAGGGATCTGGAAACACCATATATTTT. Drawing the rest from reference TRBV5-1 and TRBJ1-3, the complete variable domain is KAGVTQTPRYLIKTRGQQVTLSCSPISGHRSVSWYQQTPGQGLQFLFEYFSETQRNKGNFPGRFSGRQFSNSRSEMNVSTLELGDSALYLCASSLVGEGSGNTIYFGEGSWLTVV.

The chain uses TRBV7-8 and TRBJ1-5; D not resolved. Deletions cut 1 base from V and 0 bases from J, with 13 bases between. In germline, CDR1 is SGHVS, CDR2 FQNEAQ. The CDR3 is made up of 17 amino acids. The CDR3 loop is CASSLVGGEYSNQPQHF. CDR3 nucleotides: TGTGCCAGCAGCTTAGTTGGTGGGGAGTATAGCAATCAGCCCCAGCATTTT.